The T cell receptor beta chain described here comes from a study of T cell responses to AZD1222 COVID-19 vaccine. Comment on this clone: Its antigen is not known.

Study-level points and caveats: Only after the peak T cell response were repertoires sampled. There were mostly white British donors and more females than males, and clonal diversity was possibly underestimated. Spike-specific TCR breadth and depth both grew after two AZD1222 doses.

TCRdb keeps only in-frame clones here, not all; method: immunoSEQ multiplex PCR. The top ten clones hold approximately 4.7% of a sample with over 100,000 clones, roughly 87% of them seen once. CDR3 length: 16 amino acids. Germline V gene sequence: CDR1 MDHEN, CDR2 SYDVKM. V dropped 6 bases and J dropped 5; count of bases not matched to a gene: 12. The receptor was isolated from an adult in good health. The rearrangement uses TRBV28 and TRBJ1-2; TRBD1 agrees at 10 bases. The sequenced sample was peripheral blood, obtained on day 0 of AZD1222 vaccination. CDR3 residues: CASRAPSGTGVYGYTF. CDR3 nucleotide sequence: TGTGCCAGCAGAGCACCTTCCGGGACAGGGGTTTATGGCTACACCTTC.